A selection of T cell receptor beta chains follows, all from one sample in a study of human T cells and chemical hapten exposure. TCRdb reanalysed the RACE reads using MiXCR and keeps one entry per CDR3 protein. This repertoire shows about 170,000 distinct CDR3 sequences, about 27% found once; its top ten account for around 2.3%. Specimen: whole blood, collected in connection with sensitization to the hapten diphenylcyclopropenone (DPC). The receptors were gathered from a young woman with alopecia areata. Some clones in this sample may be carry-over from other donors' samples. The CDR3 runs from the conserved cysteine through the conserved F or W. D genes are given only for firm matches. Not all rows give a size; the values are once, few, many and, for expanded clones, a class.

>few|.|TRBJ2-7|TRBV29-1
TGCAGCGTCCTTACAGGGCCCTACGAGCAGTACTTC
CSVLTGPYEQYF
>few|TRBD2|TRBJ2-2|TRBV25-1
TGTGCCGCCGGGGAGGGCTCCGGGGAGCTGTTTTTT
CAAGEGSGELFF
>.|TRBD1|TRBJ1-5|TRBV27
TGTGCCAGCAGTCCCGGGACAGGGGAACAGCCCCAGCATTTT
CASSPGTGEQPQHF
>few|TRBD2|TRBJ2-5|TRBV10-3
TGTGCCATCAGTGGAGGACGCGGGAGTACCCAGGAGACCCAGTACTTC
CAISGGRGSTQETQYF
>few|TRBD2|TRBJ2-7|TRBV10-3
TGTGCCATCGGCTGGGGGGGGGTGAGCTCCTACGAGCAGTACTTC
CAIGWGGVSSYEQYF
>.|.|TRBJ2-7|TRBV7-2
TGTGCCAGCAGCTTCAGACAGGGAGGTCTTGAGCAGTACTTC
CASSFRQGGLEQYF
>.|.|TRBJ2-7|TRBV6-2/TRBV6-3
TGTGCCAGCAATAGACCTATGGAATACGAGCAGTACTTC
CASNRPMEYEQYF
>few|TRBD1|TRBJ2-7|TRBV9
TGTGCCAGCAGCGAAGGGACAGGAAGCTACGAGCAGTACTTC
CASSEGTGSYEQYF
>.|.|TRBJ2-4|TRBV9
TGTGCCAGCAGCCTAAGCAGCGACAACATTCAGTACTTC
CASSLSSDNIQYF
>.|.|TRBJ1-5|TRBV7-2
TGTGCCAGCAGTCAACAGGGAAATCAGCCCCAGCATTTT
CASSQQGNQPQHF